One and the same sample provided the 11 T cell receptor beta chains below, sequenced in a study of blood T cell repertoires in COVID-19. Data came from immunoSEQ multiplex PCR; TCRdb stores just in-frame clones and leaves some out. The sample records about 64,000 clones, more than 70% being singletons. The sequencing sample was made of peripheral blood. The receptor source for this set is a man aged 65 to 79 with acute or convalescent COVID-19.

The chain joins TRBV5-1 to TRBJ2-3, with 11 bases lining up with TRBD2. This CDR3 contains 15 residues. J was trimmed by 3 bases and V by 4 bases; bases with no gene match: 4. Germline assignment: CDR1 SGHRS and CDR2 YFSETQ. The CDR3 loop is CASSTLAGETDTQYF. In DNA, the CDR3 is TGCGCCAGCAGCACACTAGCGGGGGAAACAGATACGCAGTATTTT.

This clone is a singleton in its sample. The CDR3 loop reads CASSLETVYEQYF. CDR3 bases: TGTGCCAGCAGCTTGGAGACAGTCTACGAGCAGTACTTC. This rearrangement joins TRBV7-9 to TRBJ2-7; TRBD1 is a possible D gene (5 bases). This CDR3 has 13 residues. From germline, CDR1 is SEHNR and CDR2 FQNEAQ (reference sequence). V lost 3 bases to trimming and J lost 3 bases, with 9 bases between them.

The rearrangement uses TRBV5-1 and TRBJ1-4; tentative D call: TRBD1 (5 bases). This CDR3 contains 16 residues. Trimming cost V 2 bases and J 3 bases, with 14 bases left between them. Germline V gene lookup returns CDR1 SGHRS and CDR2 YFSETQ. The CDR3 loop is CASSFAPRQPNEKLFF. The CDR3 coding sequence is TGCGCCAGCAGCTTCGCTCCAAGACAGCCTAATGAAAAACTGTTTTTT.

The V call is TRBV7-3, the J call TRBJ1-4; D remains ambiguous. Trimming removed 0 bases at V and 5 bases at J, with 10 bases between. This CDR3 contains 15 residues. Germline V lookup: CDR1 SGHTA, CDR2 FQGTGA. CDR3 amino acids: CASSLTSGVNEKLFF. In DNA form, the CDR3 reads TGTGCCAGCAGCTTAACTTCAGGTGTGAATGAAAAACTGTTTTTT.

The chain links TRBV5-1 to TRBJ1-4; D is unclear. The length of the CDR3 is 14 residues. Germline values: CDR1 SGHRS, CDR2 YFSETQ. Trimming left V 5 bases short and J 4 bases short, with 12 bases between. CDR3 residues: CASSISAINEKLFF. CDR3 nucleotide sequence: TGCGCCAGCAGTATCAGCGCAATTAATGAAAAACTGTTTTTT.

This chain links TRBV5-8 with TRBJ2-3, with TRBD2 identical over 14 bases. J was trimmed by 6 bases and V by 4 bases; bases with no gene match: 4. Germline values: CDR1 SGHTS, CDR2 YDEGEE. This CDR3 contains 15 residues. The CDR3 loop reads CASSRGLAGEDTQYF. CDR3 bases: TGTGCCAGCAGCCGGGGACTAGCGGGGGAGGATACGCAGTATTTT.

This chain connects TRBV6-5 to TRBJ2-2, with D tentatively TRBD1 (5 bases). This CDR3 comprises 15 residues. Germline-derived CDR1 and CDR2 are MNHEY and SVGAGI. V gave up 6 bases and J gave up 1 base, with 12 bases separating them. The DNA for the CDR3 is TGTGCCAGCAGAGGGGCCTCCTTGAACACCGGGGAGCTGTTTTTT. This translates into CASRGASLNTGELFF.

The rearrangement links TRBV6-5 to TRBJ2-3; 14 nucleotides match TRBD2. Germline lookup yields CDR1 MNHEY and CDR2 SVGAGI. CDR3 length: 15 residues. With V trimmed by 3 bases and J by 5 bases, 1 base remained unmatched. The DNA of the CDR3 is TGTGCCAGCAGTTATGGACTAGCGGGGGGAGATACGCAGTATTTT. Its translation: CASSYGLAGGDTQYF.

This clone was seen once. The V and J genes are TRBV7-8 and TRBJ2-7, with 7 bases fitting TRBD1. CDR3 size: 18 residues. CDR1 SGHVS and CDR2 FQNEAQ come from the germline V gene. The V gene end was trimmed by 0 bases and the J gene end by 4 bases; junction bases not matched to a gene: 15. The CDR3 spells CASSLARSGQVIPYEQYF. For the CDR3, the DNA is TGTGCCAGCAGCTTAGCGCGGAGTGGACAGGTGATACCATACGAGCAGTACTTC.

This clone was recorded a few times. This chain joins TRBV6-4 and TRBJ1-3; a possible D gene is TRBD1 (6 bases). The CDR3 has 18 residues. V gave up 3 bases and J gave up 0 bases, with 18 bases separating them. CDR1 is MRHNA, CDR2 SNTAGT, per germline. The CDR3 DNA follows: TGTGCCAGCAGTGATATAAGGACAGCTCTCATCTCTGGAAACACCATATATTTT. This gives the protein CASSDIRTALISGNTIYF.

The chain uses TRBV6-2 or TRBV6-3 and TRBJ2-1, with 14 bases identical to TRBD2. From germline, CDR1 is MNHEY and CDR2 SVGEGT. There are 18 residues in the CDR3. Trimming cost V 2 bases and J 9 bases; bases outside gene matches: 12. The CDR3 nucleotides read TGTGCCAGCAGTTACCCCCGACTAGCGGGGGGGCACGGGAGTGAGCAGTTCTTC. It specifies CASSYPRLAGGHGSEQFF.